These 16 T cell receptor beta chains were all obtained from the same sample, sequenced in a study of response to subunit inactivated influenza vaccine. TCRdb recomputed calls from the RT-PCR reads with MiXCR, one row per CDR3 protein. The repertoire holds roughly 670,000 distinct CDR3 sequences, 13% to 15% seen once, with around 7.6% in the top ten. The sequencing here drew on PBMCs from blood, taken around 14 days before vaccination. The receptors originated from a man aged 50-60 years who received an inactivated influenza vaccine.

There are a few counts of this clonotype. The chain recombines TRBV11-2 with TRBJ2-1, with TRBD2 matching 8 bases. Germline loops: CDR1 SGHAT, CDR2 FQNNGV. J was trimmed by 9 bases and V by 7 bases; bases with no gene match: 17. The CDR3 covers 16 residues. The CDR3 DNA reads TGTGCCAGCAACAAGGATGTCCCCGGACTAGCAACTGAGCAGTTCTTC. The encoded protein is CASNKDVPGLATEQFF.

The chain employs TRBV4-1 and TRBJ1-4, with 7 bases identical to TRBD1. The V gene's germline CDR1 is MGHRA and CDR2 YSYEKL. The CDR3 contains 15 residues. V lost 1 base to trimming and J lost 8 bases; unmatched junction nucleotides: 7. DNA of the CDR3: TGCGCCAGCAGCCAAGCTTGGACAGGTTTAGAAAAACTGTTTTTT. The encoded protein is CASSQAWTGLEKLFF.

The chain combines TRBV4-1 with TRBJ2-1; 8 bases line up with TRBD1. V shed 1 base, J shed 5 bases, and the junction held 4 bases outside the gene matches. Germline V gene data show CDR1 as MGHRA and CDR2 as YSYEKL. The CDR3 extends over 15 amino acids. The CDR3 loop reads CASSQGRGPNNEQFF. CDR3 nucleotides: TGCGCCAGCAGCCAAGGCAGGGGGCCAAACAATGAGCAGTTCTTC.

This clonotype was seen many times. CDR3 region: CASSTLSGTGTRSPGELFF. The CDR3 nucleotides read TGTGCCAGCAGTACCCTGTCCGGGACAGGGACAAGATCTCCCGGGGAGCTGTTTTTT. V usage is TRBV28 and J usage is TRBJ2-2; TRBD1 matches 9 bases. Unmatched junction bases numbered 19, after V lost 5 bases and J lost 6 bases. CDR1 MDHEN and CDR2 SYDVKM come from the germline V gene. The CDR3 runs 19 residues. Full variable domain (remainder filled in from reference TRBV28 and TRBJ2-2): DVKVTQSSRYLVKRTGEKVFLECVQDMDHENMFWYRQDPGLGLRLIYFSYDVKMKEKGDIPEGYSVSREKKERFSLILESASTNQTSMYLCASSTLSGTGTRSPGELFFGEGSRLTVL.

This chain connects TRBV9 to TRBJ2-2, with 13 bases identical to TRBD2. J lost 10 bases, V lost 3 bases, and 9 bases had no gene match. There are 16 residues in the CDR3. Germline V gene data show CDR1 as SGDLS and CDR2 as YYNGEE. CDR3 amino acids: CASSAGLAGVYEELFF. The CDR3 DNA sequence: TGTGCCAGCAGCGCCGGACTAGCGGGAGTTTACGAGGAGCTGTTTTTT.

The V call is TRBV10-3, the J call TRBJ2-7, with unresolved D. Germline V CDR1 and CDR2: ENHRY, SYGVKD. This CDR3 spans 13 amino acids. The ends were cut back, 3 bases at V and 3 bases at J, with 9 bases in the middle. The CDR3 DNA reads as TGTGCCATCAGTGAAACGGCCGGCTACGAGCAGTACTTC. Protein: CAISETAGYEQYF.

The gene calls are TRBV6-2 or TRBV6-3 and TRBJ2-7; 7 nucleotides line up with TRBD1. The V and J ends lost 6 bases and 2 bases, in that order; junction bases with no gene match: 7. This CDR3 is 14 amino acids long. CDR1 and CDR2 (germline): MNHEY, SVGEGT. The CDR3 bases are TGTGCCAGCAGACGGACAGGAGGAACCTACGAGCAGTACTTC. Protein sequence: CASRRTGGTYEQYF.

CDR3 residues: CAISAAGAQIYEQYF. CDR3 sequence (DNA): TGTGCCATCAGTGCGGCAGGGGCCCAGATCTACGAGCAGTACTTC. The chain uses TRBV10-3 and TRBJ2-7, with D tentatively TRBD1 (6 bases). The CDR3 is made up of 15 amino acids. V was clipped by 4 bases and J by 3 bases, with 16 bases between them. The germline CDR1 and CDR2 sequences are ENHRY and SYGVKD.

The chain is built from TRBV5-1 and TRBJ2-1, with D perhaps TRBD1 or TRBD2 (6 bases each). Germline CDR1 SGHRS, CDR2 YFSETQ. V shed 0 bases and J shed 6 bases, with 13 bases lying between them. This CDR3 comprises 15 residues. CDR3 DNA sequence: TGCGCCAGCAGCTTGGCCGGAGGGGGGATCAATGAGCAGTTCTTC. It is translated as CASSLAGGGINEQFF.

J is TRBJ2-2 and V is TRBV30; the D is unclear. V lost 3 bases, J lost 5 bases, and 10 bases lay in between. The germline CDR1 and CDR2 sequences are GTSNPN and SVGIG (reference sequence). The CDR3 has 13 residues. The CDR3 bases are TGTGCCTGGAGGTCCTCTGGGACCGGGGAGCTGTTTTTT. Translation: CAWRSSGTGELFF.

This rearrangement joins TRBV20-1 to TRBJ2-7, with D uncertain. Germline loops: CDR1 DFQATT, CDR2 SNEGSKA (reference sequence). The CDR3 extends over 12 amino acids. Deletions cut 6 bases from V and 6 bases from J, with 15 bases between. The CDR3 coding sequence is TGCAGTGCAAATGAAGTTCGGAGCGAGCAGTACTTC. This codes for CSANEVRSEQYF.

A few counts support this clonotype. The chain couples TRBV7-2 to TRBJ2-5, with 9 nucleotides matching TRBD1. CDR1 is SGHTA and CDR2 is FQGNSA in the germline V gene. The CDR3 has 16 amino acids. Trimming removed 5 bases from V and 5 bases from J; junction bases left unmatched: 12. The CDR3 sequence is CASSPRGTGSWETQYF. CDR3 bases: TGTGCCAGCAGCCCGAGGGGGACAGGGAGTTGGGAGACCCAGTACTTC.

The V gene is TRBV20-1, the J gene TRBJ1-6, with D unresolved. V shed 3 bases and J shed 7 bases, with 13 bases lying between them. The germline V gene encodes CDR1 DFQATT and CDR2 SNEGSKA (reference sequence). CDR3 length equals 14 residues. The chain's CDR3 is CSARRLRMNSPLHF. The CDR3 DNA is TGCAGTGCTAGGAGGCTTAGAATGAATTCACCCCTCCACTTT.

This clonotype was observed a handful of times. This sequence joins TRBV13 and TRBJ1-1; perhaps TRBD1 as D (5 bases). Trimming left V 3 bases short and J 2 bases short, with 10 bases between. Germline lookup yields CDR1 PRHDT and CDR2 FYEKMQ (reference sequence). The CDR3 loop spans 14 amino acids. As DNA, the CDR3 is TGTGCCAGCAGCTTTTGGGGACTTAACACTGAAGCTTTCTTT. This translates into CASSFWGLNTEAFF.

The V and J genes are TRBV7-9 and TRBJ1-1; D might be TRBD1 (6 bases). The CDR3 loop spans 15 amino acids. The germline gives CDR1 SEHNR, CDR2 FQNEAQ (reference sequence). V lost 5 bases to trimming and J lost 4 bases, with 17 bases between them. The chain's CDR3 is CASSPRGVGSTEAFF. The CDR3 DNA reads as TGTGCCAGCAGCCCTAGGGGGGTGGGGAGCACTGAAGCTTTCTTT.

V usage is TRBV20-1 and J usage is TRBJ2-7; TRBD2 aligns across 9 bases. Unmatched junction bases numbered 8, after V lost 4 bases and J lost 7 bases. CDR3 length: 13 amino acids. Germline V gene lookup returns CDR1 DFQATT and CDR2 SNEGSKA (reference sequence). CDR3 residues: CSAISGRSEEQYF. Here the CDR3 DNA reads TGCAGTGCTATTAGCGGGAGATCTGAAGAGCAGTACTTC.